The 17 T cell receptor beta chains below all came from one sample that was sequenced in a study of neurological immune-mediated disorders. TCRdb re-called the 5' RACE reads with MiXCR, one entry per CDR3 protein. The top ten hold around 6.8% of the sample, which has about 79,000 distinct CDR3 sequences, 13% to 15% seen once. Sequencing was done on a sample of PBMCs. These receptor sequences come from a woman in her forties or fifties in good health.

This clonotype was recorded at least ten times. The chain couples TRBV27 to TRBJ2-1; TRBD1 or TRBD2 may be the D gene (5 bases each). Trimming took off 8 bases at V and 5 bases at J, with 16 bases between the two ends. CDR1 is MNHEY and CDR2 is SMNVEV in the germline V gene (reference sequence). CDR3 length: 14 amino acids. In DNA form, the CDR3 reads TGTGCCAGCGGCAGGGCCGGGGCGAACAATGAGCAGTTCTTC. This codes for CASGRAGANNEQFF.

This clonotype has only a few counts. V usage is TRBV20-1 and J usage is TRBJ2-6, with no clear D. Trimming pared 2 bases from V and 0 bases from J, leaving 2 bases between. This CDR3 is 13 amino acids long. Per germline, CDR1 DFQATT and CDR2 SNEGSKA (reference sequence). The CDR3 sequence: CSARYSGANVLTF. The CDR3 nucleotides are TGCAGTGCTAGATACTCTGGGGCCAACGTCCTGACTTTC.

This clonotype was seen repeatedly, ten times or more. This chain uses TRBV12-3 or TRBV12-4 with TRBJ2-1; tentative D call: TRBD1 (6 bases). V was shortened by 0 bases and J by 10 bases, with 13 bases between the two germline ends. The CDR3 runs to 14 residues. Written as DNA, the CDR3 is TGTGCCAGCAGTTTAGCGGGGGCCGTGGGGGAGCAGTTCTTC. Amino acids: CASSLAGAVGEQFF.

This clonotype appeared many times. The CDR3 loop is CSILGSKDNEQFF. CDR3 in DNA: TGCAGTATTTTAGGCTCCAAGGACAATGAGCAGTTCTTC. The rearrangement joins TRBV20-1 to TRBJ2-1; D remains unclear. Germline-derived CDR1 and CDR2 are DFQATT and SNEGSKA (reference sequence). This CDR3 contains 13 residues. V lost 8 bases and J lost 5, with 16 bases in between.

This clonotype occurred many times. The CDR3: CASRGSSYNEQFF. DNA for the CDR3: TGCGCCAGCAGAGGTAGCTCCTACAATGAGCAGTTCTTC. The V call is TRBV10-2, the J call TRBJ2-1; D not certain. This CDR3 spans 13 amino acids. Per germline, CDR1 WSHSY and CDR2 SAAADI. The V gene lost 6 bases and the J gene lost 0 bases, with 6 bases spanning the gap.

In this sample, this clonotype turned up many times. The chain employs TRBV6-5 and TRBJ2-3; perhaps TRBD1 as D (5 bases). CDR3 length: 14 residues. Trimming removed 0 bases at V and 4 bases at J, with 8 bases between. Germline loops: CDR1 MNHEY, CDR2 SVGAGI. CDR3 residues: CASSYSGPADTQYF. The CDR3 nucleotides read TGTGCCAGCAGTTACTCGGGGCCGGCAGATACGCAGTATTTT.

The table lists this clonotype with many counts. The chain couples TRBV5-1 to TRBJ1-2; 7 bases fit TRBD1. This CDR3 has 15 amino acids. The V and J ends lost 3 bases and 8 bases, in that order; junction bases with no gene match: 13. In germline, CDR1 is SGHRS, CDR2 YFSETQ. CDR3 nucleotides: TGCGCCAGCAGCTCCTTCTCAAGACAGGGTTCCGGCTACACCTTC. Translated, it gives CASSSFSRQGSGYTF. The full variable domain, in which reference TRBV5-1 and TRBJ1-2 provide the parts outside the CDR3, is KAGVTQTPRYLIKTRGQQVTLSCSPISGHRSVSWYQQTPGQGLQFLFEYFSETQRNKGNFPGRFSGRQFSNSRSEMNVSTLELGDSALYLCASSSFSRQGSGYTFGSGTRLTVV.

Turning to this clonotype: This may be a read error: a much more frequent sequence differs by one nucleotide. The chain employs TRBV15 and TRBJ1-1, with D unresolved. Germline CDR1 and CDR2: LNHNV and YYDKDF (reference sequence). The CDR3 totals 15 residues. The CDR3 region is CVTSRELRRNTEAFF. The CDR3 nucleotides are TGTGTCACCAGCAGAGAGTTGCGAAGGAACACTGAAGCTTTCTTT.

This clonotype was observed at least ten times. As DNA, the CDR3 is TGCGCCAGCAGCTTTGGGACTAGCGGATCCTACGAGCAGTACTTC. Protein product: CASSFGTSGSYEQYF. V usage is TRBV5-1 and J usage is TRBJ2-7, with 11 positions matching TRBD2. The CDR3 length is 15 residues. With 2 bases clipped from V and 1 base from J, the junction kept 2 bases outside the gene matches. Germline V gene sequence: CDR1 SGHRS, CDR2 YFSETQ.

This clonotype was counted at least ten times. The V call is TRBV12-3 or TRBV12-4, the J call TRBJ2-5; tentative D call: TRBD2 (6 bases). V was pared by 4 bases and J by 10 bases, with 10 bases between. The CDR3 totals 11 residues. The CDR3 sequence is CASSSVGGQYF. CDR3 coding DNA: TGTGCCAGCAGTTCCGTCGGGGGCCAGTACTTC.

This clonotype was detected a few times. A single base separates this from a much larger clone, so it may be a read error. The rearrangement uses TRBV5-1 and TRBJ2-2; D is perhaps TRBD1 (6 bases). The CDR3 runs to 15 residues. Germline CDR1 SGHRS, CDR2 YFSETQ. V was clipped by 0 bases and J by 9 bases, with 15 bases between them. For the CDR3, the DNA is TGCGCCAGCAGCTTGGCGCAGGGGCCGGCCTGGGAGCTGTTTTTT. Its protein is CASSLAQGPAWELFF.

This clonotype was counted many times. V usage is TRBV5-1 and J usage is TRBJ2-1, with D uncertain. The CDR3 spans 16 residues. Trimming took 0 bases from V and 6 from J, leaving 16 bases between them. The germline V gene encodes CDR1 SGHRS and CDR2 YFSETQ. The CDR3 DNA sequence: TGCGCCAGCAGCTTGGGTTTTGGCACCCTTGGCAATGAGCAGTTCTTC. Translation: CASSLGFGTLGNEQFF.

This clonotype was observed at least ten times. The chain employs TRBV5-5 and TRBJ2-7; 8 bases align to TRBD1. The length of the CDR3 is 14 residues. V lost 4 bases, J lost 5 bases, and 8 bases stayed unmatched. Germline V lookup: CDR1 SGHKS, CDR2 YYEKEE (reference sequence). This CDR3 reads CASSLGQGVHEQYF. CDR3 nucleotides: TGTGCCAGCAGCCTTGGACAGGGAGTCCACGAGCAGTACTTC.

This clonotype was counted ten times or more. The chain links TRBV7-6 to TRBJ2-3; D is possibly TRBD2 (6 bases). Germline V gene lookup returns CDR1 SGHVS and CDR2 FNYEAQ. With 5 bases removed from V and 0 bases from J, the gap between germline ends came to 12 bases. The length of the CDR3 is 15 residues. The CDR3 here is CASSPNGGSTDTQYF. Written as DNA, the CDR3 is TGTGCCAGCAGCCCCAACGGGGGAAGCACAGATACGCAGTATTTT.

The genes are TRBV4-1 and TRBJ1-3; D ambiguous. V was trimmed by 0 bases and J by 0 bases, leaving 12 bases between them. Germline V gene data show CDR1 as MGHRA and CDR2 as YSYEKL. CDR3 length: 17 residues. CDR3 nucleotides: TGCGCCAGCAGCCAAGATTCGGAGGTCTTCTCTGGAAACACCATATATTTT. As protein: CASSQDSEVFSGNTIYF.

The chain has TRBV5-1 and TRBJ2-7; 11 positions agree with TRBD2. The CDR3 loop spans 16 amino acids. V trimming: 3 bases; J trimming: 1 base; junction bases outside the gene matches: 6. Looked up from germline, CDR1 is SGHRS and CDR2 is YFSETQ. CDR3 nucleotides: TGCGCCAGCAGCTCACTAGCGGGAGAGAGTTCCTACGAGCAGTACTTC. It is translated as CASSSLAGESSYEQYF.

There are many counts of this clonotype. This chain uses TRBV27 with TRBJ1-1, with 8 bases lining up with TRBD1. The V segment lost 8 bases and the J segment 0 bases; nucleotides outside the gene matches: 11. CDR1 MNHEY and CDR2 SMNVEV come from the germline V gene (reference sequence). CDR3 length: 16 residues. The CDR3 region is CASRFDRGGMNTEAFF. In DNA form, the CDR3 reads TGTGCCAGCCGATTCGACAGGGGCGGAATGAACACTGAAGCTTTCTTT.